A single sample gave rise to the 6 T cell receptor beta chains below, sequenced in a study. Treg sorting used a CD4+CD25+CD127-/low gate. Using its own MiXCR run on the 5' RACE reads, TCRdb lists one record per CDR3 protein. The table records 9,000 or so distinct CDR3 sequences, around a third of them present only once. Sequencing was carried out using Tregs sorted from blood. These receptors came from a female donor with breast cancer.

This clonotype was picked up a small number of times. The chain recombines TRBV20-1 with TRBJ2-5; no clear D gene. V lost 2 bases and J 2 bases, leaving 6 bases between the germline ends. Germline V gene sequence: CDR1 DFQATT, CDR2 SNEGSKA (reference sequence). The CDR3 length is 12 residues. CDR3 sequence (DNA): TGCAGTGCTAGATTTATACAAGAGACCCAGTACTTC. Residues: CSARFIQETQYF.

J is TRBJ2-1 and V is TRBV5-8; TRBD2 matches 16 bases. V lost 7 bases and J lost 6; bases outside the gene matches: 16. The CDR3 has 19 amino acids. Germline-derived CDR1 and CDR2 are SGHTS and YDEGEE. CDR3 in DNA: TGTGCCAGCCGCGGGCTGGGACTAGCGGGAGGGAACACCTGCAATGAGCAGTTCTTC. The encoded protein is CASRGLGLAGGNTCNEQFF.

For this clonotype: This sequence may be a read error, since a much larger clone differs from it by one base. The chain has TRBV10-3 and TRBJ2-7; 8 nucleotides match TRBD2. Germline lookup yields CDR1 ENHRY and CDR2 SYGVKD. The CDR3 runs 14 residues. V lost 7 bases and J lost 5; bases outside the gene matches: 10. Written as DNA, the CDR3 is TGTGCCATCACCGTGGAGCGGGAGTCCCACGAGCAGTACTTC. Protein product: CAITVERESHEQYF.

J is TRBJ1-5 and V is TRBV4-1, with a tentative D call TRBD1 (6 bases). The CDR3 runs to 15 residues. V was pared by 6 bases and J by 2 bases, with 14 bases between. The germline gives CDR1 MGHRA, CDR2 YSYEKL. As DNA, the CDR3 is TGCGCCAGCAGTCCAGCACGGACAGGCAATCAGCCCCAGCATTTT. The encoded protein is CASSPARTGNQPQHF.

The CDR3 nucleotides read TGTGCCAGCAGCCCCTATAGGGTCAAGAACACTGAAGCTTTCTTT. As protein: CASSPYRVKNTEAFF. V usage is TRBV7-3 and J usage is TRBJ1-1, with D hard to call. Germline CDR1 reads SGHTA; CDR2 reads FQGTGA. The CDR3 consists of 15 residues. Trimming stripped 5 bases from V and 1 base from J, with 14 bases between.

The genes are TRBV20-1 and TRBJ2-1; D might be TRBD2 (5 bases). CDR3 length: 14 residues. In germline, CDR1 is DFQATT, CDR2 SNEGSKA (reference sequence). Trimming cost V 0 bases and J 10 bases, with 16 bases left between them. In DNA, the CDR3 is TGCAGTGCTAGAGATCCCTCTGAGGGCTACGAGCAGTTCTTC. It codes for CSARDPSEGYEQFF.